This TCR beta chain was identified in a study of neoadjuvant nivolumab and ipilimumab in lung cancer (TCRdb year 2020). Context from the whole study: Intravenous nivolumab was dosed at 3 mg/kg on days 1, 15 and 29, and in the combination arm ipilimumab 1 mg/kg was added on day 1 only. The primary endpoint of the trial was the rate of major pathologic response (MPR) in the intention-to-treat population of each study arm. The trial treated just under 45 patients with operable NSCLC: some 23 were randomized to nivolumab monotherapy and roughly 20 to nivolumab plus ipilimumab. TCR repertoires in pretherapy (baseline) peripheral blood were compared with TCR repertoires in tumors resected at surgery after neoadjuvant immune checkpoint blockade. Matched pretherapy and resected tumor pairs were analyzed for seven patients, of whom four received nivolumab and three received nivolumab plus ipilimumab. Study-wide conclusions, independent of this receptor: No significant correlation was found between TCR clonality and pathologic tumor regression, and only one major-pathologic-response sample was available for the clonality analysis. From pretherapy to surgery, increases in tumor T-cell richness and clonality were observed in three of three dual-therapy tumors but in only two of four nivolumab-treated tumors. Greater TCR richness and clonality were observed in resected tumors than in tumor-adjacent uninvolved lung, and increases were observed in more dual-therapy-treated tumors. A positive correlation was observed between pretherapy blood TCR richness and richness in tumors resected after neoadjuvant therapy (Spearman R ~ 0.82). A small number of samples was subjected to TCR sequencing.

This clone was picked up a small number of times. Its antigen is unknown. Base quality data are lacking; no much larger clone is found one base away. In the paper's terms, the time point label means: at surgical resection after neoadjuvant nivolumab +/- ipilimumab. The samples were obtained from NEOSTAR, a phase 2 randomized trial that tested neoadjuvant nivolumab or nivolumab plus ipilimumab, followed by surgery, in operable NSCLC. Receptor amplification or capture employed the immunoSEQ multiplex PCR assay. Per the original workflow: Repertoires were summarized in terms of richness and clonality, and significantly expanded and contracted clones between pre- and post-therapy samples were identified. Entries here come from immuneACCESS through TCRdb and include only in-frame sequences with V and J called. Some clones fail to appear in such tables; in the studies checked, an unresolved V gene covers under half of the shortfall, and the cause of the remainder is unknown. V and J calls and clone size are those listed in that table; D and trimming were worked out from the DNA. The sample table contains 10,000 to 15,000 clones; only one count was recorded for less than 75% of them. The ten biggest clones cover 20% to 25% of the sample.

The germline V gene (reference sequence) supplies CDR1 SGHKS and CDR2 YYEKEE. The CDR3 covers 15 residues, taking in both the cysteine and the phenylalanine. The read is trimmed to its CDR3 DNA, 45 bases read in frame from base 1. Trimming leaves V shorter by 3 bases and J shorter by 1 base, with the junction holding 6 bases beyond the gene matches. Material: peripheral blood, obtained after neoadjuvant nivolumab, alone or with ipilimumab, at or shortly before surgery. This clonotype was obtained from an adult with non-small cell lung cancer. The chain is made from TRBV5-5 and TRBJ1-1, with TRBD1 identical over 7 junction bases. In nucleotides, the sequence is TGTGCCAGCAGCTGGGGACAGAGGCGGAACACTGAAGCTTTCTTT. Its translation reads: CASSWGQRRNTEAFF.